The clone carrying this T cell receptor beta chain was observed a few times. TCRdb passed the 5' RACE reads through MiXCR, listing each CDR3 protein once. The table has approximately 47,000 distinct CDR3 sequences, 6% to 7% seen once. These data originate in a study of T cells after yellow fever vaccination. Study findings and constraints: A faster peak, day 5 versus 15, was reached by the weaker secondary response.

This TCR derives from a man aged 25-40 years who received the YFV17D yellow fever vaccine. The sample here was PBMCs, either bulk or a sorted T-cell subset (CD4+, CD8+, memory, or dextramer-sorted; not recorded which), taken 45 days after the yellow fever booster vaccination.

The CDR3, as DNA: TGTGCCAGCTCACCAATTACAGGGTCTGAAGCTTTCTTT. Residues: CASSPITGSEAFF. The chain recombines TRBV18 with TRBJ1-1; a possible D gene is TRBD1 (6 bases). There are 13 residues in the CDR3. V dropped 2 bases and J dropped 6 bases, with 10 bases sitting between them. The germline V gene has CDR1 KGHSH and CDR2 LQKENI. Supplemented by reference TRBV18 and TRBJ1-1, the full variable domain reads NAGVMQNPRHLVRRRGQEARLRCSPMKGHSHVYWYRQLPEEGLKFMVYLQKENIIDESGMPKERFSAEFPKEGPSILRIQQVVRGDSAAYFCASSPITGSEAFFGQGTRLTVV.